The entry below gives a single TCR beta chain sequence along with its context. The record originates from a study of T cell changes during pregnancy in multiple sclerosis. Trimming took off 0 bases at V and 9 bases at J, with 3 bases between the two ends. The germline gives CDR1 SGHAT, CDR2 FQNNGV. The CDR3 has 11 amino acids. This table comes from immunoSEQ multiplex PCR, and its TCRdb copy is limited to in-frame clones, with some not included. The sample comprises 75,000 to 95,000 clones, approximately 95% of which are singletons, and roughly 0.13% rests with the top ten. Sequencing was performed on CD4+ T cells from peripheral blood mononuclear cells, taken after pregnancy. This TCR was sampled from a female donor with multiple sclerosis, enrolled in a pregnancy study. V usage is TRBV11-2 and J usage is TRBJ2-4; no clear D. Here the CDR3 DNA reads TGTGCCAGCAGCTTAGATAGCATTCAGTACTTC. Encoded protein: CASSLDSIQYF.